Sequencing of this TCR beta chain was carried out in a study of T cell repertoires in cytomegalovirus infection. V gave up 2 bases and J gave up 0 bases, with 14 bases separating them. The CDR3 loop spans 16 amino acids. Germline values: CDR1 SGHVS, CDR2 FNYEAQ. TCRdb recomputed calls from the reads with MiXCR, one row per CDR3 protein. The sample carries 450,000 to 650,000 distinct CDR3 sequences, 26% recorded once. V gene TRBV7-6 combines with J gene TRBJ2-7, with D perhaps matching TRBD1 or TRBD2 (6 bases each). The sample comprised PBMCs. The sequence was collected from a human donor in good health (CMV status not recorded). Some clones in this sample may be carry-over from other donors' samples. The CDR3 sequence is CASSLRETGDSYEQYF. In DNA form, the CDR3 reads TGTGCCAGCAGCTTACGGGAGACAGGCGACTCCTACGAGCAGTACTTC.